Listed here are 5 T cell receptor beta chains from one sample, sequenced in a study of shared clonotypes between healthy human individuals. Data came from immunoSEQ multiplex PCR; TCRdb stores just in-frame clones and leaves some out. The sample consists of about 2 million clones, roughly 94% of them appearing once. Sequencing used naive CD4+ T cells sorted from blood. Subset indicated: CD45RA+ positively selected. These receptors originate from a man aged 18 to 30 in good health.

The chain joins TRBV1 to TRBJ2-3; no check of the table's D call, TRBD2, against the DNA was made. TRBV1 is a pseudogene. This CDR3 is 15 amino acids long. CDR3 in amino acids: CTSSHLAGGTDTQYF. The CDR3 nucleotides read TGCACCAGCAGCCACCTAGCGGGCGGCACAGATACGCAGTATTTT.

The V gene is TRBV30, the J gene TRBJ2-7; 10 bases map to TRBD2. V was clipped by 5 bases and J by 4 bases; unmatched bases: 8. CDR1 is GTSNPN, CDR2 SVGIG, per germline (reference sequence). The length of the CDR3 is 14 residues. This CDR3 reads CAWGLASGGYEQYF. CDR3 sequence (DNA): TGTGCCTGGGGTCTTGCTAGCGGGGGTTACGAGCAGTACTTC.

The chain links TRBV5-1 to TRBJ1-5; unclear D gene. Germline loops: CDR1 SGHRS, CDR2 YFSETQ. The length of the CDR3 is 15 residues. Trimming stripped 0 bases from V and 0 bases from J, with 7 bases between. CDR3: CASSLARDSNQPQHF. The CDR3 region has the DNA TGCGCCAGCAGCTTGGCGCGCGATAGCAATCAGCCCCAGCATTTT. Full variable domain (remainder filled in from reference TRBV5-1 and TRBJ1-5): KAGVTQTPRYLIKTRGQQVTLSCSPISGHRSVSWYQQTPGQGLQFLFEYFSETQRNKGNFPGRFSGRQFSNSRSEMNVSTLELGDSALYLCASSLARDSNQPQHFGDGTRLSIL.

This clone has only one observation. This chain connects TRBV27 to TRBJ2-2; 10 nucleotides match TRBD2. The CDR3 sequence is 15 residues long. Looked up from germline, CDR1 is MNHEY and CDR2 is SMNVEV (reference sequence). The V segment lost 6 bases and the J segment 1 base; nucleotides outside the gene matches: 2. Written as DNA, the CDR3 is TGTGCCAGCAGGGCTAGCGGGGGGAACACCGGGGAGCTGTTTTTT. Residues: CASRASGGNTGELFF.

V and J are TRBV7-9 and TRBJ1-2, with D perhaps TRBD1 (6 bases). The V and J ends lost 2 bases and 6 bases respectively, with 10 bases between them. The CDR3 length is 13 residues. CDR1 is SEHNR and CDR2 is FQNEAQ in the germline V gene (reference sequence). DNA of the CDR3: TGTGCCAGCAGCTTACAGGCAGGGGATGGCTACACCTTC. Its translation is CASSLQAGDGYTF.